Listed below are T cell receptor beta chains from one sample, sequenced in a study of blood T cell repertoires in COVID-19. Clones were sequenced by immunoSEQ multiplex PCR, and TCRdb holds only the in-frame ones, with some missing. The sample contains roughly 300,000 clones, 70% to 90% of which appear only once. Material for sequencing was PBMCs or T cells enriched from blood (not recorded which). Receptors were obtained from a woman in her thirties who had recovered from COVID-19. CDR3s include the opening cysteine and the closing phenylalanine or tryptophan. D genes are given only for firm matches. Clone size is given for some rows only: seen once, a few or many times, or a class if the clone is expanded.

J gene: TRBJ1-1
clone size: few
D gene: -
V gene: TRBV2
CDR3 protein: CASSEVRGLTEAFF
CDR3 DNA: TGTGCCAGCAGTGAAGTTCGGGGTCTGACTGAAGCTTTCTTT

J gene: TRBJ1-2
clone size: -
D gene: TRBD1
V gene: TRBV13
CDR3 protein: CASSLGGQGAHGYTF
CDR3 DNA: TGTGCCAGCAGCTTAGGGGGACAGGGGGCCCATGGCTACACCTTC

J gene: TRBJ2-2
clone size: -
D gene: -
V gene: TRBV4-1
CDR3 protein: CASSQAGTGELFF
CDR3 DNA: TGCGCCAGCAGCCAAGCGGGGACCGGGGAGCTGTTTTTT

J gene: TRBJ2-7
clone size: -
D gene: TRBD1
V gene: TRBV9
CDR3 protein: CASSLQGNFYEQYF
CDR3 DNA: TGTGCCAGCAGCTTACAGGGGAATTTCTACGAGCAGTACTTC

J gene: TRBJ1-2
clone size: -
D gene: -
V gene: TRBV19
CDR3 protein: CASSPRISGYGYTF
CDR3 DNA: TGTGCCAGTAGTCCCCGAATATCAGGCTATGGCTACACCTTC

J gene: TRBJ2-7
clone size: -
D gene: -
V gene: TRBV6-5
CDR3 protein: CASSYQGQSPREQYF
CDR3 DNA: TGTGCCAGCAGTTATCAGGGGCAGTCCCCTCGGGAGCAGTACTTC

J gene: TRBJ2-7
clone size: -
D gene: -
V gene: TRBV7-6
CDR3 protein: CASSSLPAGGEQYF
CDR3 DNA: TGTGCCAGCAGCTCCCTCCCAGCCGGGGGTGAGCAGTACTTC

J gene: TRBJ1-4
clone size: -
D gene: -
V gene: TRBV7-9
CDR3 protein: CASSLDQGKGEKLFF
CDR3 DNA: TGTGCCAGCAGCTTAGACCAGGGGAAAGGTGAAAAACTGTTTTTT

J gene: TRBJ1-2
clone size: -
D gene: -
V gene: TRBV2
CDR3 protein: CASSEGSRVIGYTF
CDR3 DNA: TGTGCCAGCAGTGAAGGGTCCAGGGTGATTGGCTACACCTTC

J gene: TRBJ2-1
clone size: -
D gene: -
V gene: TRBV12-2
CDR3 protein: CASRLTALDLYNEQFF
CDR3 DNA: TGTGCAAGTCGCTTGACAGCGCTTGACCTCTACAATGAGCAGTTCTTC

J gene: TRBJ2-2
clone size: -
D gene: -
V gene: TRBV9
CDR3 protein: CASSVGPGSGELFF
CDR3 DNA: TGTGCCAGCAGCGTAGGTCCAGGGTCCGGGGAGCTGTTTTTT

J gene: TRBJ2-1
clone size: -
D gene: TRBD2
V gene: TRBV4-2
CDR3 protein: CASSQELAGNEQFF
CDR3 DNA: TGTGCCAGCAGCCAAGAGCTAGCGGGAAATGAGCAGTTCTTC

J gene: TRBJ1-6
clone size: -
D gene: TRBD1
V gene: TRBV7-9
CDR3 protein: CASSFYFWDSPERPLHF
CDR3 DNA: TGTGCCAGCAGTTTCTACTTTTGGGACAGCCCAGAGAGGCCCCTCCACTTT

J gene: TRBJ1-4
clone size: -
D gene: -
V gene: TRBV12-3/TRBV12-4
CDR3 protein: CASSHPREKLFF
CDR3 DNA: TGTGCCAGCAGCCACCCCAGGGAAAAACTGTTTTTT

J gene: TRBJ1-1
clone size: -
D gene: TRBD1
V gene: TRBV16
CDR3 protein: CASSHGQGDTEAFF
CDR3 DNA: TGTGCCAGCAGCCACGGACAGGGAGACACTGAAGCTTTCTTT

J gene: TRBJ2-1
clone size: -
D gene: TRBD2
V gene: TRBV3-1/TRBV3-2
CDR3 protein: CASSRREGNEQFF
CDR3 DNA: TGTGCCAGCAGCCGGAGGGAGGGCAATGAGCAGTTCTTC

J gene: TRBJ1-5
clone size: few
D gene: TRBD1
V gene: TRBV27
CDR3 protein: CASSLTRTGVQPQHF
CDR3 DNA: TGTGCCAGCAGTCTAACCCGGACAGGGGTTCAGCCCCAGCATTTT

J gene: TRBJ1-1
clone size: -
D gene: -
V gene: TRBV3-1/TRBV3-2
CDR3 protein: CASSQHSTEAFF
CDR3 DNA: TGTGCCAGCAGCCAACATTCCACTGAAGCTTTCTTT

J gene: TRBJ1-2
clone size: -
D gene: -
V gene: TRBV2
CDR3 protein: CASSDREGYTF
CDR3 DNA: TGTGCCAGCAGTGATAGGGAGGGCTACACCTTC

J gene: TRBJ2-3
clone size: -
D gene: TRBD2
V gene: TRBV25-1
CDR3 protein: CASSESGGVATDTQYF
CDR3 DNA: TGTGCCAGCAGTGAATCGGGAGGGGTCGCCACAGATACGCAGTATTTT

J gene: TRBJ2-5
clone size: -
D gene: -
V gene: TRBV19
CDR3 protein: CASSIDTRGQETQYF
CDR3 DNA: TGTGCCAGTAGTATAGATACGCGGGGCCAAGAGACCCAGTACTTC

J gene: TRBJ1-3
clone size: -
D gene: TRBD1
V gene: TRBV19
CDR3 protein: CASSIPTGTGNTIYF
CDR3 DNA: TGTGCCAGTAGTATCCCGACAGGGACGGGAAACACCATATATTTT

J gene: TRBJ2-7
clone size: -
D gene: -
V gene: TRBV6-5
CDR3 protein: CASTFSSGGSYEQYF
CDR3 DNA: TGTGCCAGCACCTTTTCCTCCGGGGGCTCCTACGAGCAGTACTTC

J gene: TRBJ1-2
clone size: once
D gene: TRBD1
V gene: TRBV10-3
CDR3 protein: CAISDETDRRDPNGYTF
CDR3 DNA: TGTGCCATCAGTGACGAAACGGACAGGCGAGATCCTAATGGCTACACCTTC

J gene: TRBJ1-3
clone size: -
D gene: -
V gene: TRBV4-2
CDR3 protein: CASSQEAGPSGNTIYF
CDR3 DNA: TGTGCCAGCAGTCAAGAGGCAGGTCCCTCTGGAAACACCATATATTTT

J gene: TRBJ1-1
clone size: -
D gene: -
V gene: TRBV10-1
CDR3 protein: CASSEGTRRSNTEAFF
CDR3 DNA: TGCGCCAGCAGTGAGGGTACGCGGCGGTCGAACACTGAAGCTTTCTTT

J gene: TRBJ1-4
clone size: -
D gene: -
V gene: TRBV5-1
CDR3 protein: CASGPGVTNEKLFF
CDR3 DNA: TGCGCCAGCGGCCCCGGGGTAACTAATGAAAAACTGTTTTTT

J gene: TRBJ1-1
clone size: -
D gene: TRBD1
V gene: TRBV7-9
CDR3 protein: CASRSDRGFGTEAFF
CDR3 DNA: TGTGCCAGCAGATCTGACAGGGGATTTGGCACTGAAGCTTTCTTT

J gene: TRBJ1-1
clone size: -
D gene: -
V gene: TRBV3-1/TRBV3-2
CDR3 protein: CASSQDQGNTEAFF
CDR3 DNA: TGTGCCAGCAGCCAAGATCAGGGGAACACTGAAGCTTTCTTT

J gene: TRBJ1-2
clone size: -
D gene: TRBD1
V gene: TRBV6-6
CDR3 protein: CASTYTGQGYTF
CDR3 DNA: TGTGCCAGCACTTACACCGGACAGGGTTACACCTTC

J gene: TRBJ1-6
clone size: -
D gene: -
V gene: TRBV6-5
CDR3 protein: CASSSWEEGNSPLHF
CDR3 DNA: TGTGCCAGCAGTTCATGGGAGGAGGGTAATTCACCCCTCCACTTT

J gene: TRBJ1-5
clone size: -
D gene: TRBD1
V gene: TRBV19
CDR3 protein: CASSIEGASNQPQHF
CDR3 DNA: TGTGCCAGTAGTATCGAGGGGGCTAGCAATCAGCCCCAGCATTTT

J gene: TRBJ2-1
clone size: -
D gene: -
V gene: TRBV2
CDR3 protein: CAIQDYNEQFF
CDR3 DNA: TGTGCCATACAGGATTACAATGAGCAGTTCTTC

J gene: TRBJ1-1
clone size: -
D gene: TRBD1
V gene: TRBV2
CDR3 protein: CASSPDRGTNTEAFF
CDR3 DNA: TGTGCCAGCAGCCCGGACAGGGGAACGAACACTGAAGCTTTCTTT

J gene: TRBJ1-2
clone size: -
D gene: -
V gene: TRBV6-1
CDR3 protein: CASSEVDTYIGRGYTF
CDR3 DNA: TGTGCCAGCAGTGAAGTTGACACATACATAGGGAGAGGCTACACCTTC

J gene: TRBJ1-2
clone size: -
D gene: TRBD1
V gene: TRBV3-1/TRBV3-2
CDR3 protein: CASSQSSGQSNYGYTF
CDR3 DNA: TGTGCCAGCAGCCAATCATCGGGACAGAGTAACTATGGCTACACCTTC

J gene: TRBJ1-2
clone size: -
D gene: TRBD1
V gene: TRBV7-2
CDR3 protein: CASSPGTATYGYTF
CDR3 DNA: TGTGCCAGCAGCCCTGGGACAGCTACTTATGGCTACACCTTC

J gene: TRBJ1-2
clone size: once
D gene: -
V gene: TRBV4-1
CDR3 protein: CASSQGNDPRGCTF
CDR3 DNA: TGCGCCAGCAGCCAAGGTAATGACCCGCGGGGGTGCACCTTC

J gene: TRBJ2-2
clone size: -
D gene: -
V gene: TRBV6-5
CDR3 protein: CASSYAAPSTGELFF
CDR3 DNA: TGTGCCAGCAGTTACGCCGCACCGAGTACCGGGGAGCTGTTTTTT

J gene: TRBJ2-7
clone size: few
D gene: -
V gene: TRBV19
CDR3 protein: CASSAGQPYEQYF
CDR3 DNA: TGTGCCAGTAGTGCGGGACAGCCCTACGAGCAGTACTTC

J gene: TRBJ1-2
clone size: few
D gene: -
V gene: TRBV5-4
CDR3 protein: CASSLQGWGYTF
CDR3 DNA: TGTGCCAGCAGCTTACAGGGATGGGGCTACACCTTC

J gene: TRBJ1-4
clone size: -
D gene: -
V gene: TRBV13
CDR3 protein: CASSQGGGAAEKLFF
CDR3 DNA: TGTGCCAGCAGCCAAGGAGGGGGGGCGGCGGAAAAACTGTTTTTT

J gene: TRBJ1-1
clone size: -
D gene: -
V gene: TRBV4-1
CDR3 protein: CASSGRGGTAFF
CDR3 DNA: TGCGCCAGCAGCGGACGAGGGGGTACGGCTTTCTTT

J gene: TRBJ2-1
clone size: -
D gene: -
V gene: TRBV11-1
CDR3 protein: CASSVVGQGWNEQFF
CDR3 DNA: TGTGCCAGCAGCGTAGTGGGCCAGGGGTGGAATGAGCAGTTCTTC

J gene: TRBJ1-1
clone size: -
D gene: -
V gene: TRBV27
CDR3 protein: CASSRTNTEAFF
CDR3 DNA: TGTGCCAGCAGCCGGACTAACACTGAAGCTTTCTTT

J gene: TRBJ1-1
clone size: -
D gene: -
V gene: TRBV5-6
CDR3 protein: CASSLGPGEGTEAFF
CDR3 DNA: TGTGCCAGCAGCTTGGGCCCGGGGGAGGGGACTGAAGCTTTCTTT